The T cell receptor (beta chain) described here comes from a study of vaccination and CD4 T cells after COVID-19. At the level of the study: The stimulating agents, overlapping spike peptides, came from SARS-CoV-2, HCoV-NL63, HCoV-OC43 and HCoV-229E.

An Oncomine TCR Beta short-read assay was used to sequence the DNA from cultured CD4+ T cells. TCRdb re-called the PCR reads with MiXCR, one entry per CDR3 protein. Among fewer than 16,000 distinct CDR3 sequences listed, roughly 58% were seen once. Treatment denoted: approximately 10-day PBMC culture with coronavirus spike peptide pools or control peptides (ViraFEST assay). Culture of some 1.9 million PBMCs per well took place with roughly 10 IU/ml IL-2 and 8.5 to 10 ug/ml peptide pools. Losses at the gene ends were 2 bases for V and 2 bases for J; bases not matched to a gene: 5. CDR3 length equals 15 residues. Looked up from germline, CDR1 is LNHNV and CDR2 is YYDKDF (reference sequence). This clonotype was counted a few times. Its target is unknown. Study-level findings and limits: Median numbers of SARS-CoV-2-reactive clonotypes increased from approximately 23 to 38 (not a significant change).

The sequence came from a human donor who had recovered from COVID-19. Sequenced material: CD4+ T cells from blood, cultured in vitro. The rearrangement joins TRBV15 to TRBJ2-7; 8 nucleotides agree with TRBD2. CDR3 loop: CATSRPGGAPYEQYF. In nucleotides, the CDR3 is TGTGCCACCAGCAGACCCGGGGGGGCTCCCTACGAGCAGTACTTC.